This TCR beta chain was profiled in a study of CD8 T cells in Susac syndrome. It was with random hexamers that roughly 0.45 to 1 ug RNA was reverse transcribed. Amplification of the TCR beta CDR3 was carried out by immunoSEQ multiplex PCR, which spanned a total of 54 Vbeta and 13 Jbeta segments. TCRdb independently ran MiXCR on the immunoSEQ multiplex PCR reads; one entry per CDR3 protein. The data show about 160,000 distinct CDR3 sequences, with approximately 93% seen just once and about 0.086% held by the top ten. The study sequenced TCR beta in blood CD8+ and CD4+ T cells. Included as multiple sclerosis controls were treatment-naive patients who had stable or active relapsing-remitting disease. Germline loops: CDR1 GTSNPN, CDR2 SVGIG (reference sequence). The CDR3 length is 13 residues. The trim removed 0 bases at V and 6 bases at J, leaving 4 bases unmatched.

Sequenced material: CD4+ T cells from PBMCs. The clonotype originates from a human donor with multiple sclerosis. The chain couples TRBV30 to TRBJ1-2; 7 bases fit TRBD1. CDR3 sequence (DNA): TGTGCCTGGAGTGTCAAGGGGGCGGATGGCTACACCTTC. Its protein product is CAWSVKGADGYTF. Supplemented by reference TRBV30 and TRBJ1-2, the full variable domain reads SQTIHQWPATLVQPVGSPLSLECTVEGTSNPNLYWYRQAAGRGLQLLFYSVGIGQISSEVPQNLSASRPQDRQFILSSKKLLLSDSGFYLCAWSVKGADGYTFGSGTRLTVV.